This T cell receptor (beta chain) was profiled in a study of blood T cell repertoires in COVID-19. Study summary: Donors in the United States, Italy and Spain gave samples during acute or convalescent COVID-19. PBMCs, B-cell-depleted T cells, or T cells provided the cDNA or gDNA that made up the material.

The repertoire was sequenced with immunoSEQ multiplex PCR; TCRdb's copy has only in-frame clones and lacks some. The sample yields approximately 300,000 clones, over 70% seen once. V lost 6 bases and J 0 bases, leaving 10 bases between the germline ends. Per germline, CDR1 KGHSH and CDR2 LQKENI. The CDR3 has 14 residues. The clonotype originates from a woman in her forties or fifties with acute or convalescent COVID-19. This sequence joins TRBV18 and TRBJ2-3; possibly TRBD1 for D (5 bases). The sequenced material came from peripheral blood. The CDR3 nucleotides are TGTGCCAGCTCCCTGGGGCCGAGCACAGATACGCAGTATTTT. Encoded protein: CASSLGPSTDTQYF.